The TCR beta chain under discussion was sequenced for a study of stem cell transplantation in POMP-related autoinflammatory disease. This clone was counted a few times. Its target is not known. The germline CDR1 and CDR2 sequences are SGHRS and YFSETQ. This CDR3 region has 14 residues. V was cut by 5 bases and J by 2 bases, with 10 bases left in between. Method: immunoSEQ multiplex PCR; TCRdb's copy keeps in-frame clones and lacks some. The sample yields 68,000 or so clones, roughly 90% seen once. Overall study findings and caveats: Unique TRB V-J gene pairings were limited in number in patients with PRAID.

This TCR derives from a human patient with POMP-related autoinflammation and immune dysregulation (PRAID). The graft donor may have given rise to some T cells. The V and J genes are TRBV5-1 and TRBJ1-4, with D perhaps TRBD1 (5 bases). Sample: CD4+ T cells from PBMCs, taken after stem cell transplantation. The CDR3 protein is CASSRGVTNEKLFF. CDR3 nucleotides: TGCGCCAGCAGTCGAGGGGTTACTAATGAAAAACTGTTTTTT.